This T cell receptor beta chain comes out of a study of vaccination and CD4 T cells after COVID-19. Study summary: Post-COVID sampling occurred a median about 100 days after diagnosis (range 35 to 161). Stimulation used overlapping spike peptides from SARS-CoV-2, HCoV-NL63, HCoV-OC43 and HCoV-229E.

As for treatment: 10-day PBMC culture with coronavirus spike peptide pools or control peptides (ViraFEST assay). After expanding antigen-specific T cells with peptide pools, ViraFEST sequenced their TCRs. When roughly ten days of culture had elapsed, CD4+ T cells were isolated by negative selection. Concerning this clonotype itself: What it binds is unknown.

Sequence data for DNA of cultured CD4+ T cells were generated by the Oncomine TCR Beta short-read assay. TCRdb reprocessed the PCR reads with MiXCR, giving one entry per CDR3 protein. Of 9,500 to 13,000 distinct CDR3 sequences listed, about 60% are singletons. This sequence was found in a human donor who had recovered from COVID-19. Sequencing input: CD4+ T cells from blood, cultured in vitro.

CDR3 nucleotides: TGTGCCAGCAGCCCCAAGAATCAGGGGTCCTATGGCTACACCTTC. This translates into CASSPKNQGSYGYTF. This chain uses TRBV7-2 with TRBJ1-2, with a weak D call TRBD1 (6 bases). The CDR3 spans 15 residues. Germline V CDR1 and CDR2: SGHTA, FQGNSA. Trimming stripped 5 bases from V and 4 bases from J, with 17 bases between.